This T cell receptor (beta chain) is drawn from a study of molecular identifiers for immune sequencing clone quantification. TCRdb reprocessed the PCR reads with MiXCR, giving one entry per CDR3 protein. The sample lists about 510,000 distinct CDR3 sequences; about a fifth were seen once. The CDR3 runs 15 residues. V was clipped by 5 bases and J by 5 bases; unmatched bases: 6. Germline CDR1 and CDR2: LNHDA and SQIVND (reference sequence). This clonotype was observed a few times. The TCR sequence derives from a human donor in good health. Some libraries in this study had Jurkat cell RNA spiked in. The rearrangement links TRBV19 to TRBJ2-5; TRBD2 agrees at 12 bases. Sequenced: naive CD8+ T cells from blood, with Jurkat cell RNA spiked in. Subset denoted: FACS-sorted CD8+CD4-CCR7+CD45RA+ naive T cells. The CDR3: CASSPDLAGGETQYF. CDR3 bases: TGTGCCAGTAGTCCTGACCTAGCGGGGGGGGAGACCCAGTACTTC.